This T cell receptor beta chain was captured in a study of human T cells and chemical hapten exposure. Time point here: patch test 3, about 24 weeks after DPC sensitization. Treatment in this sample: therapeutic diphenylcyclopropenone sensitization with weekly scalp DPC. Points from the study as a whole: PT1 expanded TCR counts and patch test score correlated positively.

TCRdb fed the RACE reads into MiXCR, producing one record per CDR3 protein. The table has about 89,000 distinct CDR3 sequences, roughly 13% seen once. Of note for this clonotype: Its target is not known.

The CDR3 runs 14 residues. Between the trimmed V and J ends, which lost 4 bases and 5 bases, there was a span of 13 bases. CDR1 LGHNA and CDR2 YNFKEQ come from the germline V gene. The sequence came from a woman in her forties or fifties with alopecia areata. Some clones in this sample may be carry-over from other donors' samples. V is TRBV4-2 and J is TRBJ2-3; D remains unclear. The sample here was whole blood, taken in connection with sensitization to the hapten diphenylcyclopropenone (DPC). The CDR3 reads CASSLRPPVDTQYF. The CDR3 nucleotides read TGTGCCAGCAGCCTTCGACCGCCGGTAGATACGCAGTATTTT.